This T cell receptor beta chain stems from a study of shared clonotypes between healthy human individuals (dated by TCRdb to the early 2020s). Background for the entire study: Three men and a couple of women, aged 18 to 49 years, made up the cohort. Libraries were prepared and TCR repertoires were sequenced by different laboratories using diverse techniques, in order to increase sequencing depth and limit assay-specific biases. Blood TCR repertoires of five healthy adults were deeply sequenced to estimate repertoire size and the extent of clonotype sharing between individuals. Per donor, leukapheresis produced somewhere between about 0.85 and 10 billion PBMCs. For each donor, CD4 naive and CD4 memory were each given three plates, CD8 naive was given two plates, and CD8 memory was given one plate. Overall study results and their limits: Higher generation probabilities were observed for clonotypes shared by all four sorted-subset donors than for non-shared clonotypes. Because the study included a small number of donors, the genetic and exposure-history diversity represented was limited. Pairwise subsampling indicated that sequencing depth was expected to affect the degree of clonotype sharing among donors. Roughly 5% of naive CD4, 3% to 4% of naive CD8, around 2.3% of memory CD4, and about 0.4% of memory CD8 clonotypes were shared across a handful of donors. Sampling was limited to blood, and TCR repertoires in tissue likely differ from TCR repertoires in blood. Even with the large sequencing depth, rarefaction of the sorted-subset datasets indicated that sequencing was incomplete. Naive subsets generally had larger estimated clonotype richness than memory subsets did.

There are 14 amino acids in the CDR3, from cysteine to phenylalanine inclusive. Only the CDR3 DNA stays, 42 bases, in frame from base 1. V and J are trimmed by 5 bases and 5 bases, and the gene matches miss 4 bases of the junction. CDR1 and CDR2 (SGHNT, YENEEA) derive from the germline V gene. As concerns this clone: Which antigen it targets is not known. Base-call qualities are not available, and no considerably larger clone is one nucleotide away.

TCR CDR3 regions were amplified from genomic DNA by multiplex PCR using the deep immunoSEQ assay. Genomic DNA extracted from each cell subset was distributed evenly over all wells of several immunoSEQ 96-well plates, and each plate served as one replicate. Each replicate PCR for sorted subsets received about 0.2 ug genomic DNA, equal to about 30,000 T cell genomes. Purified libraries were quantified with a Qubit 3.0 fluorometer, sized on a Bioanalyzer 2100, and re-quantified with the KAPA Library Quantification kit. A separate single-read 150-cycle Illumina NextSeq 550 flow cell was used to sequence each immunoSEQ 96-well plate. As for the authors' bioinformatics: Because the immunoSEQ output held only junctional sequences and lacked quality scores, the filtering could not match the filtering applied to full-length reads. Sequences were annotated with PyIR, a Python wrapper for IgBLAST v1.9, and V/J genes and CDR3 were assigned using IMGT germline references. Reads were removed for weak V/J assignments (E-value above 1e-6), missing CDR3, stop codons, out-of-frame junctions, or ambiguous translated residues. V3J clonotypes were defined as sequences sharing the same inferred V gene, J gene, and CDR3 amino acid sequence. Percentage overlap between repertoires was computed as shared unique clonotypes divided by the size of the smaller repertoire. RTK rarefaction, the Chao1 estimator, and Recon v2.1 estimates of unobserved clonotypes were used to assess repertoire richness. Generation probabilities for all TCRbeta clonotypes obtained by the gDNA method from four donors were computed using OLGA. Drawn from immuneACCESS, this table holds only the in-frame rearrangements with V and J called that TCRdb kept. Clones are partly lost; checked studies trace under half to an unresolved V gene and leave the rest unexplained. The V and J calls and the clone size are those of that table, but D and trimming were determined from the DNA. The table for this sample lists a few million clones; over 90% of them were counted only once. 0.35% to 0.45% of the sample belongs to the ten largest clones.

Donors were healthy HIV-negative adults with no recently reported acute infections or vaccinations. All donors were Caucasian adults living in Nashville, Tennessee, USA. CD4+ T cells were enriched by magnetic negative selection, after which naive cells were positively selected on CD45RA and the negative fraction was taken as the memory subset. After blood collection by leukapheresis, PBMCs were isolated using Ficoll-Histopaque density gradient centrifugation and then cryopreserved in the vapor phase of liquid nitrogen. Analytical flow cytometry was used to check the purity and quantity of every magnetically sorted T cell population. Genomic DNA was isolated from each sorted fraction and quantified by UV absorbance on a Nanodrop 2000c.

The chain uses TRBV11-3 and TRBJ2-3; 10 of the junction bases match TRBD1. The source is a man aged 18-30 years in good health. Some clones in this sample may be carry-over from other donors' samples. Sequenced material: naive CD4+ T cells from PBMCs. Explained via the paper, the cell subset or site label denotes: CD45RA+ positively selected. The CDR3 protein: CASSRRTGGDTQYF. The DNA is TGTGCCAGCAGCCGACGGACAGGGGGAGATACGCAGTATTTT.